This is a list of T cell receptor beta chains from one sample in a study of Graves' ophthalmopathy and Graves' hyperthyroidism. TCRdb ran MiXCR on the multiplex PCR reads and lists one entry per CDR3 protein. The data contain 620,000 or so distinct CDR3 sequences, over 20% of them singletons. Sample: peripheral blood. All receptors come from a woman between 18 and 30 years old with stable Graves' hyperthyroidism. Some clones in this sample may be carry-over from other donors' samples. Each CDR3 is given with its conserved first and last residue. A D gene is named only where the DNA matches it firmly. Part of the rows lack a size; the others show once, few, many or a class for expanded clones.

D gene,J gene,clone size,V gene,CDR3 DNA,CDR3 protein
TRBD1,TRBJ1-2,few,TRBV20-1,TGCAGTGCTAGAGTCGAGACAGGGGGCTCTGGCTACACCTTC,CSARVETGGSGYTF
.,TRBJ1-2,many,TRBV12-3/TRBV12-4,TGTGCCACCTTGACATTTTCCTATGGCTACACCTTC,CATLTFSYGYTF
.,TRBJ1-2,many,TRBV28,TGTGCCAGCAGCCCGACGCGTGTCTATGGCTACACCTTC,CASSPTRVYGYTF
TRBD2,TRBJ2-2,many,TRBV5-6,TGTGCCAGCAGCTTGGGATGGAGCGGGAGGACCGGGGAGCTGTTTTTT,CASSLGWSGRTGELFF
.,TRBJ1-3,many,TRBV30,TGTGCCTGGTTTTCCAGGGTCTCTGGAAACACCATATATTTT,CAWFSRVSGNTIYF
.,TRBJ2-5,many,TRBV12-3/TRBV12-4,TGTGCCAGCAGTCGGAAAGAGACCCAGTACTTC,CASSRKETQYF
TRBD2,TRBJ2-7,few,TRBV19,TGTGCCAGTAGTATAGGTTGGCGGGAGGACTCCTACGAGCAGTACTTC,CASSIGWREDSYEQYF
TRBD1,TRBJ1-3,many,TRBV12-3/TRBV12-4,TGTGCCAGCAGTGGCGGACAGGGGGGCGGAAACACCATATATTTT,CASSGGQGGGNTIYF
.,TRBJ1-5,few,TRBV5-5,TGTGCCAGCAGCTTTGACAGCACCCAGCCCCAGCATTTT,CASSFDSTQPQHF
.,TRBJ1-2,.,TRBV12-3/TRBV12-4,TGTGCCAGCAGTCTCGGCGCCGAACAGGCAATCTATGGCTACACCTTC,CASSLGAEQAIYGYTF